A single sample is the source of the 5 T cell receptor beta chains below, sequenced in a study of tumor-infiltrating lymphocytes in primary liver carcinoma. The tissue used was unsorted bulk material of about 19-31 mg. RNA and DNA were co-extracted from it with the AllPrep DNA/RNA mini kit. With a constant-region primer, TCR beta cDNA was made from around 530 ng of total RNA. ARM-PCR, slightly modified, supplied the TCR beta libraries through three nested multiplex PCR rounds. Use of TRBV1-TRBV30 forward primers with a C-beta reverse primer characterized the first two PCR rounds, which lasted 10 cycles each. TCRdb called the multiplex PCR reads again in MiXCR, with one record for every CDR3 protein. Of 40,000 to 45,000 distinct CDR3 sequences in the sample, around 70% were seen once. The sequenced sample was liver tumor tissue from sampling region 2. Regarding subset: tumor region T2, inferior pole. Source of these receptors: a man between 40 and 49 years old with primary liver carcinoma and hepatitis B virus infection.

The sample holds one count of this clonotype. Its ends do not fully match the called genes, so a read error is possible. V is TRBV5-1 and J is TRBJ1-2, with unresolved D. CDR3 size: 13 residues. CDR1 and CDR2 from the germline V gene are SGHRS and YFSETQ. CDR3 sequence (DNA): TGCGCCAGCAGCTTAGAAGGAAACTATGGCTGCACCTTC. This sequence encodes CASSLEGNYGCTF. Full variable domain (rest looked up from reference TRBV5-1 and TRBJ1-2): KAGVTQTPRYLIKTRGQQVTLSCSPISGHRSVSWYQQTPGQGLQFLFEYFSETQRNKGNFPGRFSGRQFSNSRSEMNVSTLELGDSALYLCASSLEGNYGCTFGSGTRLTVV.

About this clonotype itself: The germline gene is not matched at one end of the junction; a read error may be the cause. This chain connects TRBV11-2 to TRBJ2-7, with D tentatively TRBD1 (6 bases). There are 14 residues in the CDR3. Germline values: CDR1 SGHAT, CDR2 FQNNGV. The CDR3 here is CVSSLRGGDGKQYF. The CDR3 DNA reads TGTGTCAGCAGCTTAAGAGGGGGTGATGGGAAGCAGTACTTC.

This sequence joins TRBV6-1 and TRBJ1-5; D might be TRBD1 (6 bases). Per germline, CDR1 MNHNS and CDR2 SASEGT. CDR3 length equals 15 residues. The DNA of the CDR3 is TGTGCACGCAATCTTGTCAGGGGAGGCAATCAGCCCCAGCATTTT. Its translation is CARNLVRGGNQPQHF.

Of note for this clonotype: Since no conserved phenylalanine or tryptophan closes the CDR3, a read error is the likely cause. The chain couples TRBV6-1 to TRBJ2-1; the match to TRBD2 covers 9 bases. J was trimmed by 7 bases and V by 8 bases; bases with no gene match: 6. CDR1 is MNHNS and CDR2 is SASEGT in the germline V gene. This CDR3 has 13 residues. Here the CDR3 DNA reads TGTGCCAGCCGCGCGGGAGGGAGTAATGAGCAGTTCTCC. This codes for CASRAGGSNEQFS.

Of note for this clonotype: Because it lacks the conserved phenylalanine or tryptophan at the end, this CDR3 is likely a read error. The chain is built from TRBV5-4 and TRBJ2-2, with D perhaps matching TRBD1 (7 bases). Germline assignment: CDR1 SGHNT and CDR2 YYREEE (reference sequence). This CDR3 has 16 residues. CDR3 in amino acids: CTSSVAQGGGTGELFS. CDR3 nucleotides: TGTACCAGCAGCGTGGCCCAGGGGGGAGGCACTGGGGAGCTGTTTTCT.